The rows below give T cell receptor beta chains drawn from one sample of a study of blood T cell repertoires in COVID-19. Sequenced by immunoSEQ multiplex PCR; TCRdb stores in-frame clones only, minus some. The data contain about 210,000 clones, approximately 90% of them singletons. The sequencing sample was made of peripheral blood. Source of these receptors: a man between 25 and 39 years old with acute or convalescent COVID-19. CDR3s include the opening cysteine and the closing phenylalanine or tryptophan. D genes are given only for firm matches. Only part of the rows carry a size: once, few, many, or a class if the clone is expanded.

size: .
D: TRBD1
V: TRBV28
J: TRBJ2-7
CDR3: CASGYRGSNEQYF
DNA: TGTGCCAGCGGATACAGGGGGTCCAACGAGCAGTACTTC

size: .
D: TRBD2
V: TRBV5-1
J: TRBJ2-7
CDR3: CASRNGLAETYEQYF
DNA: TGCGCCAGCAGAAATGGACTAGCGGAAACCTACGAGCAGTACTTC

size: once
D: TRBD2
V: TRBV7-8
J: TRBJ2-7
CDR3: CASSSGLAGGYEQYF
DNA: TGTGCCAGCAGCTCGGGACTAGCGGGGGGCTACGAGCAGTACTTC

size: .
D: TRBD1
V: TRBV19
J: TRBJ2-7
CDR3: CATSRGREQYF
DNA: TGTGCCACCAGTAGGGGGCGCGAGCAGTACTTC

size: .
D: TRBD1
V: TRBV6-5
J: TRBJ1-2
CDR3: CASSYGQGVTSGYTF
DNA: TGTGCCAGCAGCTATGGACAGGGAGTAACCAGCGGCTACACCTTC

size: .
D: .
V: TRBV28
J: TRBJ1-2
CDR3: CASAATFNYGYTF
DNA: TGTGCCAGCGCCGCAACTTTTAACTATGGCTACACCTTC

size: .
D: .
V: TRBV2
J: TRBJ2-1
CDR3: CASVWKAGDNEQFF
DNA: TGTGCCAGCGTATGGAAGGCAGGGGACAATGAGCAGTTCTTC

size: few
D: TRBD2
V: TRBV4-2
J: TRBJ2-7
CDR3: CASSQELAGDEQYF
DNA: TGTGCCAGCAGCCAAGAACTAGCGGGAGACGAGCAGTACTTC

size: .
D: TRBD1
V: TRBV30
J: TRBJ2-7
CDR3: CALARIGQALSYEQYF
DNA: TGTGCCCTCGCACGGATCGGACAGGCGCTCTCCTACGAGCAGTACTTC

size: .
D: .
V: TRBV4-2
J: TRBJ2-7
CDR3: CASSQGVTGTGEQYF
DNA: TGTGCCAGCAGCCAAGGGGTTACAGGGACGGGCGAGCAGTACTTC

size: once
D: .
V: TRBV7-8
J: TRBJ1-5
CDR3: CASSPTVQPNQPQHF
DNA: TGTGCCAGCAGCCCGACGGTACAGCCCAATCAGCCCCAGCATTTT

size: once
D: TRBD1
V: TRBV5-1
J: TRBJ2-7
CDR3: CASSARTGVNEQYF
DNA: TGCGCCAGCAGCGCCAGGACAGGGGTCAACGAGCAGTACTTC

size: .
D: TRBD1
V: TRBV12-5
J: TRBJ2-6
CDR3: CASGLTGGSGANVLTF
DNA: TGTGCTAGTGGTTTGACAGGGGGCTCTGGGGCCAACGTCCTGACTTTC

size: .
D: TRBD1
V: TRBV6-5
J: TRBJ1-2
CDR3: CASSYGQAYGYTF
DNA: TGTGCCAGCAGTTACGGACAGGCCTATGGCTACACCTTC

size: .
D: .
V: TRBV25-1
J: TRBJ2-7
CDR3: CASSVGLSYEQYF
DNA: TGTGCCAGCAGTGTTGGACTCAGCTACGAGCAGTACTTC

size: .
D: .
V: TRBV7-2
J: TRBJ2-1
CDR3: CASTFTRSSYNEQFF
DNA: TGTGCCAGCACCTTTACGAGAAGCTCCTACAATGAGCAGTTCTTC

size: .
D: .
V: TRBV9
J: TRBJ2-7
CDR3: CASSVVEGGPSEQYF
DNA: TGTGCCAGCAGCGTAGTGGAGGGGGGGCCGTCCGAGCAGTACTTC

size: .
D: TRBD1
V: TRBV5-5
J: TRBJ2-2
CDR3: CASRPTGTGAGELFF
DNA: TGTGCCAGCAGGCCCACCGGGACAGGGGCCGGGGAGCTGTTTTTT

size: .
D: .
V: TRBV30
J: TRBJ1-2
CDR3: CAWTSVLGGVWNYGYTF
DNA: TGTGCCTGGACTTCGGTGCTCGGGGGGGTGTGGAACTATGGCTACACCTTC

size: .
D: .
V: TRBV28
J: TRBJ1-5
CDR3: CASSLVDSSNQPQHF
DNA: TGTGCCAGCAGTTTGGTTGACTCCAGCAATCAGCCCCAGCATTTT

size: .
D: .
V: TRBV6-6
J: TRBJ1-3
CDR3: CASSYSGVPGNTIYF
DNA: TGTGCCAGCAGTTACTCGGGAGTGCCAGGAAACACCATATATTTT

size: .
D: TRBD1
V: TRBV30
J: TRBJ2-3
CDR3: CAWMDRGRQTDTQYF
DNA: TGTGCCTGGATGGACAGGGGGCGCCAGACAGATACGCAGTATTTT

size: .
D: .
V: TRBV20-1
J: TRBJ1-5
CDR3: CSALGDQPQHF
DNA: TGCAGTGCTCTGGGAGATCAGCCCCAGCATTTT

size: few
D: TRBD1
V: TRBV7-8
J: TRBJ1-1
CDR3: CASSNTGGKTEAFF
DNA: TGTGCCAGCAGCAATACAGGGGGTAAGACTGAAGCTTTCTTT

size: .
D: .
V: TRBV7-3
J: TRBJ1-2
CDR3: CASSAHQGYGYTF
DNA: TGTGCCAGCAGCGCACACCAGGGGTATGGCTACACCTTC

size: .
D: TRBD2
V: TRBV27
J: TRBJ2-6
CDR3: CASSPWTSGSSGANVLTF
DNA: TGTGCCAGCAGTCCCTGGACTAGCGGGAGTTCTGGGGCCAACGTCCTGACTTTC

size: .
D: .
V: TRBV3-1/TRBV3-2
J: TRBJ1-6
CDR3: CASSHGSSGSPLHF
DNA: TGTGCCAGCAGCCATGGATCCTCAGGATCACCCCTCCACTTT

size: .
D: .
V: TRBV6-5
J: TRBJ2-7
CDR3: CASSPDSLAYEQYF
DNA: TGTGCCAGCAGTCCAGACAGTTTGGCCTACGAGCAGTACTTC

size: .
D: .
V: TRBV5-1
J: TRBJ1-1
CDR3: CASSSNRQARGAFF
DNA: TGCGCCAGCAGCTCAAACAGACAGGCTCGAGGAGCTTTCTTT

size: .
D: .
V: TRBV19
J: TRBJ2-7
CDR3: CASRRGGPRTEQYF
DNA: TGTGCCAGTAGAAGGGGAGGCCCTAGAACGGAGCAGTACTTC

size: once
D: .
V: TRBV6-2/TRBV6-3
J: TRBJ1-4
CDR3: CASSSFTGPTNEKLFF
DNA: TGTGCCAGCAGTTCCTTCACAGGGCCAACTAATGAAAAACTGTTTTTT

size: .
D: TRBD2
V: TRBV18
J: TRBJ2-1
CDR3: CASSPPGLAGYNEQFF
DNA: TGTGCCAGCTCACCTCCGGGACTAGCGGGATACAATGAGCAGTTCTTC

size: .
D: .
V: TRBV2
J: TRBJ1-2
CDR3: CASYPNSYGYTF
DNA: TGTGCAAGCTACCCAAACAGCTATGGCTACACCTTC

size: once
D: .
V: TRBV12-2
J: TRBJ1-2
CDR3: CASRSRWFDYGYTF
DNA: TGTGCAAGTCGCTCCCGGTGGTTTGACTATGGCTACACCTTC

size: .
D: .
V: TRBV19
J: TRBJ1-1
CDR3: CASSKTPGSSYTEAFF
DNA: TGTGCCAGTAGTAAGACTCCGGGAAGCTCATACACTGAAGCTTTCTTT

size: .
D: .
V: TRBV5-1
J: TRBJ1-2
CDR3: CASSPSRGGADYGYTF
DNA: TGCGCCAGCAGCCCATCCCGGGGGGGGGCCGACTATGGCTACACCTTC

size: .
D: .
V: TRBV5-1
J: TRBJ2-1
CDR3: CASAKGASNNEQFF
DNA: TGCGCCAGCGCGAAGGGAGCCTCTAACAATGAGCAGTTCTTC

size: few
D: .
V: TRBV2
J: TRBJ1-1
CDR3: CASSEMGSTEAFF
DNA: TGTGCCAGCAGTGAAATGGGCTCCACTGAAGCTTTCTTT

size: .
D: .
V: TRBV2
J: TRBJ1-3
CDR3: CASKREDVGNTIYF
DNA: TGTGCCAGCAAACGGGAGGATGTCGGAAACACCATATATTTT

size: .
D: .
V: TRBV30
J: TRBJ2-5
CDR3: CAWSVLGETQYF
DNA: TGTGCCTGGAGTGTACTAGGAGAGACCCAGTACTTC

size: .
D: .
V: TRBV18
J: TRBJ1-2
CDR3: CASREGNYGYTF
DNA: TGTGCCAGCCGAGAGGGTAACTATGGCTACACCTTC